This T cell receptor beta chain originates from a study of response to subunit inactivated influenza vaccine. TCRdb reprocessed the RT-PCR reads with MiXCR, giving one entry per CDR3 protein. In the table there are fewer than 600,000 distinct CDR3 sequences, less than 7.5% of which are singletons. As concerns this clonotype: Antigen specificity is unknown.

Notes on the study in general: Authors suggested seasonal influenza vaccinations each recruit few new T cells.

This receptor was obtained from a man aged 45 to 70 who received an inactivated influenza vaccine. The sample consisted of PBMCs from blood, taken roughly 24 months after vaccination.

For the CDR3, the DNA is TGTGCCAGCACCCGCCCCGGCGGAACCTACGAGCAGTACTTC. Amino acids: CASTRPGGTYEQYF. The J gene is TRBJ2-7, the V gene TRBV12-3 or TRBV12-4, with D unresolved. V lost 7 bases to trimming and J lost 2 bases, with 15 bases between them. The CDR3 length is 14 residues.